One and the same sample provided the 18 T cell receptor beta chains below, sequenced in a study of blood T cell repertoires in COVID-19. Clones were read by immunoSEQ multiplex PCR, and TCRdb kept only the in-frame ones, dropping some. The repertoire holds tens of thousands of clones, with roughly 82% as singletons. What was sequenced was peripheral blood. The receptor source for this set is a man in his 60s with acute or convalescent COVID-19.

The chain recombines TRBV5-1 with TRBJ1-5; D is perhaps TRBD1 (5 bases). V was pared by 5 bases and J by 0 bases, with 12 bases between. Germline CDR1 SGHRS, CDR2 YFSETQ. The CDR3 has 15 amino acids. Here the CDR3 DNA reads TGCGCCAGCAGTTCAGGGCCTGATAGCAATCAGCCCCAGCATTTT. Protein product: CASSSGPDSNQPQHF.

This rearrangement joins TRBV2 to TRBJ1-2; 8 bases match TRBD1. Germline assignment: CDR1 SNHLY and CDR2 FYNNEI. Losses at the gene ends were 6 bases for V and 3 bases for J; bases not matched to a gene: 9. The CDR3 spans 15 residues. This chain's CDR3 is CASSPGDRNYYGYTF. The CDR3 bases are TGTGCCAGCAGCCCAGGGGACAGGAATTACTATGGCTACACCTTC.

The chain employs TRBV18 and TRBJ1-1; 8 bases line up with TRBD1. Germline CDR1 reads KGHSH; CDR2 reads LQKENI. Germline trimming cut 5 bases from V and 3 bases from J; bases unmatched to any gene: 8. The CDR3 spans 15 residues. The CDR3 nucleotides are TGTGCCAGCTCAAAGGCAGGGGGCTTGGACACTGAAGCTTTCTTT. Its protein is CASSKAGGLDTEAFF.

CDR3 sequence reads: CASSIGSGNQPQHF. DNA of the CDR3: TGTGCCAGTAGTATTGGGTCCGGGAATCAGCCCCAGCATTTT. The chain combines TRBV19 with TRBJ1-5; D is unresolved. Between the trimmed V and J ends, which lost 3 bases and 4 bases, there was a span of 10 bases. Germline assignment: CDR1 LNHDA and CDR2 SQIVND (reference sequence). The CDR3 spans 14 residues.

The gene calls are TRBV1 and TRBJ2-1; the D call in the table, TRBD1, was not verified against the DNA. TRBV1 is a pseudogene locus. The length of the CDR3 is 14 residues. CDR3 in amino acids: CTRILGRGAYEQFF. The CDR3, as DNA: TGCACCAGGATTCTCGGCAGGGGGGCCTATGAGCAGTTCTTC.

The V and J genes are TRBV7-2 and TRBJ1-1; D not resolved. V lost 6 bases, J lost 2 bases, and 13 bases lay in between. Germline V gives CDR1 SGHTA, CDR2 FQGNSA. The CDR3 runs 14 residues. In DNA, the CDR3 is TGTGCCAGCAGTTTTTCGGGTCTCAACACTGAAGCTTTCTTT. Translated: CASSFSGLNTEAFF.

The chain recombines TRBV10-3 with TRBJ2-7; no reliable D call. Trimming took 0 bases from V and 3 from J, leaving 12 bases between them. CDR3 length equals 15 residues. From germline, CDR1 is ENHRY and CDR2 SYGVKD. The CDR3 DNA follows: TGTGCCATCAGTGAGTCGTATGGCGGAGTCTACGAGCAGTACGTC. Protein: CAISESYGGVYEQYV.

CDR3 DNA: TGTGCCAGCAGTTCGCCGGGACAGGGGTCACCCCTCCACTTT. This translates into CASSSPGQGSPLHF. The chain carries TRBV28 and TRBJ1-6; 10 bases map to TRBD1. Germline CDR1 reads MDHEN; CDR2 reads SYDVKM. The CDR3 length is 14 residues. V gave up 4 bases and J gave up 10 bases; unmatched junction bases: 4.

The J gene is TRBJ2-7, the V gene TRBV10-1; 9 bases agree with TRBD1. The J segment lost 5 bases and the V segment lost 3 bases, leaving 8 bases of the junction unmatched. This CDR3 contains 15 residues. The V gene's germline CDR1 is WNHNN and CDR2 SYGVQD (reference sequence). The CDR3: CASSDGTGLFHEQYV. In DNA, the CDR3 is TGCGCCAGCAGTGATGGGACAGGGTTGTTTCACGAGCAGTACGTC.

The V gene is TRBV18, the J gene TRBJ2-5; no clear D gene. The V and J ends lost 4 bases and 2 bases respectively, with 5 bases between them. Germline values: CDR1 KGHSH, CDR2 LQKENI. The CDR3 is 12 residues long. The CDR3 coding sequence is TGTGCCAGCTCACGGCAGCAAGAGACCCAGTACTTC. As protein: CASSRQQETQYF.

The rearrangement links TRBV19 to TRBJ1-5, with D uncertain. Germline V gene lookup returns CDR1 LNHDA and CDR2 SQIVND (reference sequence). The CDR3 consists of 17 residues. Trimming shortened V by 9 bases and J by 0 bases, and 21 bases separated the two germline ends. The CDR3: CARPSQDKIYSNQPQHF. As DNA, the CDR3 is TGTGCCAGACCTTCGCAAGACAAAATCTATAGCAATCAGCCCCAGCATTTT. The entire variable domain, with the rest obtained from reference TRBV19 and TRBJ1-5, is as follows: DGGITQSPKYLFRKEGQNVTLSCEQNLNHDAMYWYRQDPGQGLRLIYYSQIVNDFQKGDIAEGYSVSREKKESFPLTVTSAQKNPTAFYLCARPSQDKIYSNQPQHFGDGTRLSIL.

V usage is TRBV15 and J usage is TRBJ1-2, with D possibly TRBD1 on 6 matching bases. This CDR3 is 15 amino acids long. Trimming removed 5 bases from V and 3 bases from J, with 16 bases in between. Germline loops: CDR1 LNHNV, CDR2 YYDKDF (reference sequence). The DNA of the CDR3 is TGTGCCACCAGCTACGCCGGGGGGCGAGACTATGGCTACACCTTC. It specifies CATSYAGGRDYGYTF.

The chain employs TRBV12-5 and TRBJ2-3, with D unresolved. Germline V gives CDR1 LGHNT, CDR2 FRNRAP. V lost 6 bases, J lost 5 bases, and 12 bases lay in between. The CDR3 is made up of 13 amino acids. CDR3 residues: CASGPATVDTQYF. CDR3 nucleotides: TGTGCTAGTGGGCCAGCGACGGTAGATACGCAGTATTTT.

The J gene is TRBJ2-3, the V gene TRBV28; no definite D call. The CDR3 totals 16 residues. The V end lost 3 bases, the J end lost 2 bases, and 15 bases lay between the germline ends. Germline V gene lookup returns CDR1 MDHEN and CDR2 SYDVKM. The CDR3 loop is CASSFLRGFPTDTQYF. The CDR3 region has the DNA TGTGCCAGCAGTTTCCTCAGAGGTTTCCCCACAGATACGCAGTATTTT.

The V gene is TRBV4-2, the J gene TRBJ1-1; D remains ambiguous. In germline, CDR1 is LGHNA, CDR2 YNFKEQ. V was shortened by 4 bases and J by 4 bases, with 13 bases between the two germline ends. The CDR3 totals 14 residues. DNA of the CDR3: TGTGCCAGCAGCCGTACGGGGAGCGGCACTGAAGCTTTCTTT. Encoded protein: CASSRTGSGTEAFF.

The chain has TRBV5-1 and TRBJ1-1, with 9 bases identical to TRBD1. The CDR3 extends over 15 amino acids. CDR1 is SGHRS and CDR2 is YFSETQ in the germline V gene. The V segment lost 2 bases and the J segment 4 bases; nucleotides outside the gene matches: 6. For the CDR3, the DNA is TGCGCCAGCAGCTTTGGGGACAGGGTTTCCACTGAAGCTTTCTTT. This translates into CASSFGDRVSTEAFF.

The chain has TRBV5-6 and TRBJ1-6, with a possible D match to TRBD1 (6 bases). V was shortened by 3 bases and J by 4 bases, with 14 bases between the two germline ends. The CDR3 consists of 16 residues. Germline assignment: CDR1 SGHDT and CDR2 YYEEEE. The CDR3 DNA reads as TGTGCCAGCAGCTCTTACAGGACAGCTTATAATTCACCCCTCCACTTT. This codes for CASSSYRTAYNSPLHF.

This clone has just a few counts. V and J are TRBV3-1 (or the pseudogene TRBV3-2) and TRBJ2-1, with D possibly being TRBD1 (6 bases). The CDR3 is 15 amino acids. Germline V gives CDR1 LGHDT, CDR2 YNNKEL (reference sequence). V lost 5 bases and J 0 bases, leaving 11 bases between the germline ends. The CDR3 is CASSADRSSYNEQFF. CDR3 coding DNA: TGTGCCAGCAGCGCCGACAGGAGCTCCTACAATGAGCAGTTCTTC.